The clone carrying this TCR beta chain occurred a few times. Its antigen is unidentified. Other DNA sequences from this sample encode an identical CDR3 as well. The data originate from a study of cytomegalovirus exposure and HLA in healthy donors. Study summary: Earlier, approximately 110 million unique TCR beta sequences were recovered from 170 million or so T cells by an analysis.

60 Vbeta and 13 Jbeta primers were used in PCR. Clones were read by immunoSEQ multiplex PCR, and TCRdb kept only the in-frame ones, dropping some. This sample has 170,000 or so clones, with less than 85% found just once. Germline values: CDR1 SGDLS, CDR2 YYNGEE. V was cut by 0 bases and J by 4 bases, with 10 bases left in between. The CDR3 is made up of 14 amino acids. Study results and limitations: Reports credit the classifier with highly specific, highly sensitive diagnosis of cytomegalovirus status.

The specimen sequenced was PBMCs. The chain combines TRBV9 with TRBJ1-1, with D possibly being TRBD1 (6 bases). The receptor's source is a boy between 5 and 17 years old in good health and CMV-seronegative. The CDR3 DNA reads as TGTGCCAGCAGCGTAGGATTAGGGGGCACTGAAGCTTTCTTT. Translating gives CASSVGLGGTEAFF.